These T cell receptor beta chains were read from a single sample in a study of blood T cells in healthy people across ages. TCRdb analysed the 5' RACE reads with MiXCR anew, one entry per CDR3 protein. The data contain 600,000 to 1,000,000 distinct CDR3 sequences, 58% of them singletons. The sequencing input was blood. These receptor sequences come from a man aged 25-45 years in good health. Both conserved end residues are part of each CDR3. A D gene is named only where the DNA matches it firmly. A row's size may be missing; if present it is once, few, many or a size class.

D: TRBD2; J: TRBJ2-7; size: few; V: TRBV7-2; CDR3: CASSLAAGGPYEQYF; DNA: TGTGCCAGCAGCTTGGCGGCGGGGGGCCCCTACGAGCAGTACTTC
D: NA; J: TRBJ2-5; size: NA; V: TRBV4-2; CDR3: CASSQDKSREETQYF; DNA: TGTGCCAGCAGCCAAGATAAGAGCAGGGAAGAGACCCAGTACTTC
D: NA; J: TRBJ2-1; size: few; V: TRBV12-3/TRBV12-4; CDR3: CASSPTVNEQFF; DNA: TGTGCCAGCAGCCCTACGGTCAATGAGCAGTTCTTC
D: TRBD2; J: TRBJ2-3; size: NA; V: TRBV20-1; CDR3: CSARKLAGVITDTQYF; DNA: TGCAGTGCTAGGAAGCTAGCGGGAGTAATTACGGATACGCAGTATTTT
D: NA; J: TRBJ1-2; size: NA; V: TRBV20-1; CDR3: CSAAPGATYGYTF; DNA: TGCAGTGCCGCCCCAGGGGCAACCTATGGCTACACCTTC
D: TRBD2; J: TRBJ2-7; size: NA; V: TRBV5-1; CDR3: CASRQELAGYYEQYF; DNA: TGCGCCAGCAGACAGGAGCTAGCGGGCTACTACGAGCAGTACTTC
D: NA; J: TRBJ2-1; size: few; V: TRBV5-1; CDR3: CASSGTSLGSYNEQFF; DNA: TGCGCCAGCAGCGGAACTAGTCTTGGCTCCTACAATGAGCAGTTCTTC
D: TRBD1; J: TRBJ1-1; size: once; V: TRBV10-3; CDR3: CAISDLGQGNTEAFF; DNA: TGTGCCATCAGTGACCTGGGACAGGGGAACACTGAAGCTTTCTTT
D: TRBD2; J: TRBJ2-7; size: many; V: TRBV20-1; CDR3: CSARAPVGGSHEQYF; DNA: TGCAGTGCTAGAGCCCCCGTGGGCGGGAGCCACGAGCAGTACTTC
D: NA; J: TRBJ1-5; size: NA; V: TRBV3-1; CDR3: CASSNSDRSNQPQHF; DNA: TGTGCCAGCAGCAACTCGGACAGAAGCAATCAGCCCCAGCATTTT
D: NA; J: TRBJ1-1; size: NA; V: TRBV28; CDR3: CASSLMGDTNTEAFF; DNA: TGTGCCAGCAGTTTAATGGGGGACACCAACACTGAAGCTTTCTTT
D: TRBD2; J: TRBJ2-5; size: few; V: TRBV28; CDR3: CASNQLADQETQYF; DNA: TGTGCCAGCAACCAGCTAGCGGACCAAGAGACCCAGTACTTC
D: NA; J: TRBJ2-5; size: many; V: TRBV18; CDR3: CASSPGFQETQYF; DNA: TGTGCCAGCTCACCAGGGTTCCAAGAGACCCAGTACTTC
D: NA; J: TRBJ2-1; size: NA; V: TRBV5-1; CDR3: CASSLGTRSSYNEQFF; DNA: TGCGCCAGCAGCTTAGGTACTAGGAGCTCCTACAATGAGCAGTTCTTC
D: NA; J: TRBJ1-5; size: NA; V: TRBV18; CDR3: CASSPGEDQPQHF; DNA: TGTGCCAGCTCTCCGGGGGAGGATCAGCCCCAGCATTTT
D: TRBD2; J: TRBJ2-5; size: few; V: TRBV2; CDR3: CASSLLAGALEGTQYF; DNA: TGTGCCAGCAGCCTCCTAGCGGGGGCTCTGGAGGGGACCCAGTACTTC
D: TRBD1; J: TRBJ2-7; size: NA; V: TRBV9; CDR3: CASSVQGTGEFYEQYF; DNA: TGTGCCAGCAGCGTCCAGGGGACAGGGGAATTTTACGAGCAGTACTTC
D: NA; J: TRBJ1-5; size: once; V: TRBV7-2; CDR3: CATSREGFQPQHF; DNA: TGTGCCACCTCAAGGGAGGGATTTCAGCCCCAGCATTTT
D: NA; J: TRBJ2-1; size: NA; V: TRBV5-1; CDR3: CASSLVGSGEQFF; DNA: TGCGCCAGCAGCTTGGTTGGTAGCGGAGAGCAGTTCTTC
D: TRBD2; J: TRBJ2-5; size: once; V: TRBV7-2; CDR3: CASSLASGRGGEQYF; DNA: TGTGCCAGCAGCTTAGCTAGCGGGAGGGGGGGTGAGCAGTACTTC
D: NA; J: TRBJ2-1; size: NA; V: TRBV10-3; CDR3: CASKDNTGNEQFF; DNA: TGTGCCTCCAAGGACAATACGGGGAATGAGCAGTTCTTC
D: TRBD1; J: TRBJ1-5; size: NA; V: TRBV27; CDR3: CASGPGTGTGLYSNQPQHF; DNA: TGTGCCAGCGGTCCGGGAACCGGGACAGGGCTTTATAGCAATCAGCCCCAGCATTTT
D: TRBD2; J: TRBJ2-5; size: few; V: TRBV12-3/TRBV12-4; CDR3: CATAVGLAEETQYF; DNA: TGTGCCACCGCTGTAGGACTAGCGGAAGAGACCCAGTACTTC
D: NA; J: TRBJ2-3; size: NA; V: TRBV12-3/TRBV12-4; CDR3: CASSSPGQIDTQYF; DNA: TGTGCCAGCAGTTCGCCCGGACAGATAGATACGCAGTATTTT
D: TRBD2; J: TRBJ2-1; size: few; V: TRBV4-2; CDR3: CASSPRLAGWDEQFF; DNA: TGTGCCAGCAGCCCCCGGCTAGCGGGATGGGATGAGCAGTTCTTC
D: TRBD2; J: TRBJ2-4; size: few; V: TRBV10-3; CDR3: CATGERGAKNIQYF; DNA: TGTGCCACTGGAGAGCGGGGGGCTAAAAACATTCAGTACTTC
D: NA; J: TRBJ2-1; size: few; V: TRBV6-5; CDR3: CASSYGYSPGHSYNEQFF; DNA: TGTGCCAGCAGTTACGGCTACTCTCCGGGTCACTCCTACAATGAGCAGTTCTTC
D: TRBD2; J: TRBJ2-1; size: NA; V: TRBV5-1; CDR3: CASDASGGANEQFF; DNA: TGCGCCAGCGACGCGAGCGGGGGGGCAAATGAGCAGTTCTTC
D: NA; J: TRBJ1-5; size: NA; V: TRBV5-5; CDR3: CAGRDRTNQPQHF; DNA: TGTGCCGGCAGAGACAGAACCAATCAGCCCCAGCATTTT
D: TRBD1; J: TRBJ2-5; size: few; V: TRBV7-2; CDR3: CASRDRGGETQYF; DNA: TGTGCCAGCAGAGACAGGGGGGGAGAGACCCAGTACTTC
D: NA; J: TRBJ1-1; size: once; V: TRBV9; CDR3: CASSVRDKNTEAFF; DNA: TGTGCCAGCAGCGTCCGGGACAAGAACACTGAAGCTTTCTTT
D: NA; J: TRBJ1-4; size: NA; V: TRBV20-1; CDR3: CSAPLDIGEKLFF; DNA: TGCAGTGCCCCTCTAGACATCGGGGAAAAACTGTTTTTT
D: NA; J: TRBJ1-1; size: NA; V: TRBV5-1; CDR3: CASSSGGGENTEAFF; DNA: TGCGCCAGCAGCTCCGGAGGTGGGGAAAACACTGAAGCTTTCTTT
D: TRBD2; J: TRBJ2-7; size: NA; V: TRBV12-3/TRBV12-4; CDR3: CASKRGISEQYF; DNA: TGTGCCAGCAAGCGGGGGATCTCTGAGCAGTACTTC
D: NA; J: TRBJ1-2; size: NA; V: TRBV6-1; CDR3: CASSNYRAGYTF; DNA: TGTGCCAGCAGTAACTACAGGGCTGGCTACACCTTC
D: TRBD2; J: TRBJ2-7; size: NA; V: TRBV10-1; CDR3: CASSEGLAGALAYEQYF; DNA: TGCGCCAGCAGTGAAGGGCTAGCGGGGGCCCTTGCCTACGAGCAGTACTTC
D: NA; J: TRBJ2-5; size: NA; V: TRBV29-1; CDR3: CSVRPLYQETQYF; DNA: TGCAGCGTTCGTCCCCTGTACCAAGAGACCCAGTACTTC